Here is one T cell receptor beta chain with its context. The antigen is not known. The CDR3 length is 14 residues. Germline-derived CDR1 and CDR2 are SQVTM and ANQGSEA. The V segment lost 7 bases and the J segment 2 bases; nucleotides outside the gene matches: 8. Use of 60 Vbeta and 13 Jbeta primers characterized the PCR. The data were produced by immunoSEQ multiplex PCR, yet TCRdb's version contains in-frame clones alone and is incomplete. The sample features around 200,000 clones, with 0.75% to 0.85% in its top ten. This sample stems from a study of cytomegalovirus exposure and HLA in healthy donors. About the study: Of a few hundred genotyped donors, about 80% clustered with self-reported Caucasian donors. Points from the study as a whole: It was likely that a cluster of highly shared sequence variants was a sequencing artifact.

The donors comprised healthy bone marrow donors. The source is a woman under 30 in good health and CMV-seropositive. The chain combines TRBV29-1 with TRBJ2-1, with 7 nucleotides matching TRBD2. Sequences were obtained from PBMCs. The CDR3: CSAKSGMAYNEQFF. The CDR3 nucleotides read TGCAGCGCCAAGAGCGGGATGGCCTACAATGAGCAGTTCTTC.